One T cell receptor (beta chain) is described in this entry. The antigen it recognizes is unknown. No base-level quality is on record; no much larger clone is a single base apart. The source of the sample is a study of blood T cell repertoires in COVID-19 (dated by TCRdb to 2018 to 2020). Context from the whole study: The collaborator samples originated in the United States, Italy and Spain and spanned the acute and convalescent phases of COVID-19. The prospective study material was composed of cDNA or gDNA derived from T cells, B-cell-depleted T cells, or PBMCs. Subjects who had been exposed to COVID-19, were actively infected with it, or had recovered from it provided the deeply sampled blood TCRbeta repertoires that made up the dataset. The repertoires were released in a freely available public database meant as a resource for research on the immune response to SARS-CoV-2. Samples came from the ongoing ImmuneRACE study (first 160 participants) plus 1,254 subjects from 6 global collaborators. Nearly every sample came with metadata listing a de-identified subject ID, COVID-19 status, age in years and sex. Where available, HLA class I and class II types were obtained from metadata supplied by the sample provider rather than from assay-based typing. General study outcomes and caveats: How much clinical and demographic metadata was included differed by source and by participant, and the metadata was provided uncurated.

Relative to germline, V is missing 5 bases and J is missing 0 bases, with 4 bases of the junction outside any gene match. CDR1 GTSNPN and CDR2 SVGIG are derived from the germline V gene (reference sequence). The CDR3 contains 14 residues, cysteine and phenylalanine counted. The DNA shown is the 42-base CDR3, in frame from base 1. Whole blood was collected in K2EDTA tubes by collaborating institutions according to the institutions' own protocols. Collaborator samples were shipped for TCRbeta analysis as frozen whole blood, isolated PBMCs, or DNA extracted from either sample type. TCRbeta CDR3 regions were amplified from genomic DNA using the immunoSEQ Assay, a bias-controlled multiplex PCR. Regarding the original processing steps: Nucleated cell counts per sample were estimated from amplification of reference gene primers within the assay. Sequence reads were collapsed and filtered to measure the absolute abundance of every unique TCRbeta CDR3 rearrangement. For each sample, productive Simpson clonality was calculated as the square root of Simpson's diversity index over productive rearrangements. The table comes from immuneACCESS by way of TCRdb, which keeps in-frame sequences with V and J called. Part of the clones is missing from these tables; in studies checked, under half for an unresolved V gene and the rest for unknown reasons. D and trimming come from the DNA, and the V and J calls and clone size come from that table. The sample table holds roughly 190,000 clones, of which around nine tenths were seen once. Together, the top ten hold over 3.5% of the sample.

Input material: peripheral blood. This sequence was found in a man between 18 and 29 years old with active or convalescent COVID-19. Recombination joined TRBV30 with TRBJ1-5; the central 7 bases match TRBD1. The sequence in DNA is TGTGCCTGGGGGACAGTTAATAGCAATCAGCCCCAGCATTTT. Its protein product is CAWGTVNSNQPQHF.